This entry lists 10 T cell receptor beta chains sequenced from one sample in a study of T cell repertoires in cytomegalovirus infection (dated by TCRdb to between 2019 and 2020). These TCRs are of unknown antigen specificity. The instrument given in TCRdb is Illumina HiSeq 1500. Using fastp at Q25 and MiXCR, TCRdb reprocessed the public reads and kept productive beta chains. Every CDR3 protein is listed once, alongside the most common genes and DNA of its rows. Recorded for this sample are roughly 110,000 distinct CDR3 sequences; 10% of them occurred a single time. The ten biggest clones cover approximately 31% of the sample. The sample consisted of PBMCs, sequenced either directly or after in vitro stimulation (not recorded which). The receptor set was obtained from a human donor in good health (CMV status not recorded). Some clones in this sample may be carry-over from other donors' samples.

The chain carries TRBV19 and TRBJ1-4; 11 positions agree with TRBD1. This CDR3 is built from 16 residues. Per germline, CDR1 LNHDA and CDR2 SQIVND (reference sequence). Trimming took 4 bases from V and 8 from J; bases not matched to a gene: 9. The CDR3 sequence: CASSTPRTGGGEKLFF. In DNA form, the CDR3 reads TGTGCCAGTAGTACACCCCGGACAGGGGGCGGCGAAAAACTGTTTTTT.

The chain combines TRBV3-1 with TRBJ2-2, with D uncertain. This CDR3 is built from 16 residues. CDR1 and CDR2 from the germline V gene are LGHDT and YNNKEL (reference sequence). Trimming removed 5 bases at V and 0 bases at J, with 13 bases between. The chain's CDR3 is CASSVGTSANTGELFF. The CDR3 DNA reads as TGTGCCAGCAGCGTGGGAACATCAGCGAACACCGGGGAGCTGTTTTTT.

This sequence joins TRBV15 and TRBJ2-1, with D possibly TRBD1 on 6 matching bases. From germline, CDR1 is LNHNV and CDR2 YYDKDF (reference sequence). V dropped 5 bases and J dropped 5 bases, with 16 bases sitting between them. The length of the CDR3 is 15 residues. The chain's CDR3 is CATSPEGHGNNEQFF. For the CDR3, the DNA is TGTGCCACCAGCCCAGAGGGACACGGGAACAATGAGCAGTTCTTC.

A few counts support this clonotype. DNA for the CDR3: TGTGCCAGCAGCCCATCGGTCCTCCCATCCGAGCAGTTCTTC. Its protein is CASSPSVLPSEQFF. The V call is TRBV7-8, the J call TRBJ2-1; D is ambiguous. This CDR3 contains 14 residues. V dropped 5 bases and J dropped 10 bases, with 18 bases sitting between them. Per germline, CDR1 SGHVS and CDR2 FQNEAQ.

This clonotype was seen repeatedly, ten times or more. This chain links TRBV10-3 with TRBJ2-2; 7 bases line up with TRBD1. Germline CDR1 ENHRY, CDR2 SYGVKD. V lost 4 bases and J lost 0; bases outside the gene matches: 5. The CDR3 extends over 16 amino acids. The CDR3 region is CAISVVTGPNTGELFF. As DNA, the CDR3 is TGTGCCATCAGTGTCGTGACAGGGCCGAACACCGGGGAGCTGTTTTTT.

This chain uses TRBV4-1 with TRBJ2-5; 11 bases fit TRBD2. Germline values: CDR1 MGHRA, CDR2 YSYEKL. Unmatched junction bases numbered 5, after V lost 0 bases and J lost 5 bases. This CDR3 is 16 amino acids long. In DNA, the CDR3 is TGCGCCAGCAGCCAAGATTTACTAGCGGGAGAGGAGACCCAGTACTTC. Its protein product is CASSQDLLAGEETQYF.

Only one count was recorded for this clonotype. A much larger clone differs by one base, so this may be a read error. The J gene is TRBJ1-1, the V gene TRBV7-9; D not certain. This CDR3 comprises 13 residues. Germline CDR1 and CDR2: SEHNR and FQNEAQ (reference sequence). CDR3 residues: CASSLLGSIEDFF. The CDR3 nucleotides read TGTGCCAGCAGCTTACTGGGATCCATTGAAGATTTCTTT. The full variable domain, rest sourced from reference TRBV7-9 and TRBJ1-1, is DTGVSQNPRHKITKRGQNVTFRCDPISEHNRLYWYRQTLGQGPEFLTYFQNEAQLEKSRLLSDRFSAERPKGSFSTLEIQRTEQGDSAMYLCASSLLGSIEDFFGQGTRLTVV.

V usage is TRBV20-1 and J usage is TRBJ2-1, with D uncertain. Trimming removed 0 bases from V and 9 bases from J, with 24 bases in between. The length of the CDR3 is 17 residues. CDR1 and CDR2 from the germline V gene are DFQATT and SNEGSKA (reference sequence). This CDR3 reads CSARDQLTPYPGSEQFF. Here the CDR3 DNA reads TGCAGTGCTAGAGATCAACTAACCCCCTATCCCGGAAGTGAGCAGTTCTTC.

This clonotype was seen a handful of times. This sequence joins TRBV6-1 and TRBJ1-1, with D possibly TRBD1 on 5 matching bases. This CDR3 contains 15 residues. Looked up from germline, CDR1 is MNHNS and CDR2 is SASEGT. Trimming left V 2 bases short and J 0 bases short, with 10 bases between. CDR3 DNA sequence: TGTGCCAGCAGTGAATATTGGGGCCTGAACACTGAAGCTTTCTTT. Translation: CASSEYWGLNTEAFF.

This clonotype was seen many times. CDR3 bases: TGTGCCAGCAGTTTAAGGACTCTCGGGAGTTACGAGCAGTACTTC. It is translated as CASSLRTLGSYEQYF. V is TRBV7-2 and J is TRBJ2-7; a weak D match, TRBD2 (6 bases). The germline V and J ends were trimmed by 6 bases and 4 bases, with 19 bases remaining between them. The CDR3 extends over 15 amino acids. Germline V CDR1 and CDR2: SGHTA, FQGNSA.